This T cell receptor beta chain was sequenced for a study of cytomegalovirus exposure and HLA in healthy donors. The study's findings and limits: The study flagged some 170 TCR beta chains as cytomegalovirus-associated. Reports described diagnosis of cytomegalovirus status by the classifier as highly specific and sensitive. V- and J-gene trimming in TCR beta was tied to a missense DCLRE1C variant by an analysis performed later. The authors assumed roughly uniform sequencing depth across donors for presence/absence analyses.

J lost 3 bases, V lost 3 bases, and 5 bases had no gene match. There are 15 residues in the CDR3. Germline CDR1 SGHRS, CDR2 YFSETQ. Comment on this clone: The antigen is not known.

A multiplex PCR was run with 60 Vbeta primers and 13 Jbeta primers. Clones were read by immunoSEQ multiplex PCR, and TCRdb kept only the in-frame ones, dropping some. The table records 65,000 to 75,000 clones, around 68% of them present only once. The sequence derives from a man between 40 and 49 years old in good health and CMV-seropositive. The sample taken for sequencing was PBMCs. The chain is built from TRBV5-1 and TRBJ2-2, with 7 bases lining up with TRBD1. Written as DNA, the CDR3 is TGCGCCAGCAGCTCAGGACAGGAGGACACCGGGGAGCTGTTTTTT. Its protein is CASSSGQEDTGELFF.